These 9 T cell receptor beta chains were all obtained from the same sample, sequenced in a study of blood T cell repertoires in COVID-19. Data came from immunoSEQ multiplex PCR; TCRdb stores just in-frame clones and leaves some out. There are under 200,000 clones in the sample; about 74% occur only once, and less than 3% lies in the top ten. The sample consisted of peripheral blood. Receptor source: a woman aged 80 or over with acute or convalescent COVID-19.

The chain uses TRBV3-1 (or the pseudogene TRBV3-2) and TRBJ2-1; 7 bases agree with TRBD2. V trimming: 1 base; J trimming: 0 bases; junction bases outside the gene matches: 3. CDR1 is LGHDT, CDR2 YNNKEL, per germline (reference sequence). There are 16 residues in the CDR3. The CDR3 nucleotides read TGTGCCAGCAGCCAAGGACTAGCAAGCTCCTACAATGAGCAGTTCTTC. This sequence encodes CASSQGLASSYNEQFF.

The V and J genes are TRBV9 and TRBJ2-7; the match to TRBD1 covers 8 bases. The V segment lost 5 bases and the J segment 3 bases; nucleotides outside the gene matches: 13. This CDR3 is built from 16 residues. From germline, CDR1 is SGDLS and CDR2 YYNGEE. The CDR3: CASSLTGTGYLYEQYF. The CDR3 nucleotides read TGTGCCAGCAGTTTGACCGGGACAGGCTACCTCTACGAGCAGTACTTC.

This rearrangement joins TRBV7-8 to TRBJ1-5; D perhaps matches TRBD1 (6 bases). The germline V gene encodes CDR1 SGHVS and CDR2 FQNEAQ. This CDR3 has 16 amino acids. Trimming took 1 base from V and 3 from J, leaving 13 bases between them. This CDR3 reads CASSLVRTAFNQPQHF. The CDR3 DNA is TGTGCCAGCAGCTTAGTGAGGACAGCTTTCAATCAGCCCCAGCATTTT. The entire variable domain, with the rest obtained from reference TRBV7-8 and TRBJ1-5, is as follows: GAGVSQSPRYKVAKRGQDVALRCDPISGHVSLFWYQQALGQGPEFLTYFQNEAQLDKSGLPSDRFFAERPEGSVSTLKIQRTQQEDSAVYLCASSLVRTAFNQPQHFGDGTRLSIL.

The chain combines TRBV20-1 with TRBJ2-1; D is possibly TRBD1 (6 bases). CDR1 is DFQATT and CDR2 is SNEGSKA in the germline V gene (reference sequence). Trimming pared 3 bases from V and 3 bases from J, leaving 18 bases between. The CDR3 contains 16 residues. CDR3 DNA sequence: TGCAGTGCTAGTTTCTCGGGACAAACTATCTACAATGAGCAGTTCTTC. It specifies CSASFSGQTIYNEQFF.

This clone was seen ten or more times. CDR3 residues: CASSKGPGLDDTQYF. The CDR3 DNA sequence: TGTGCCAGCAGCAAGGGACCGGGACTTGACGATACGCAGTATTTT. The chain is built from TRBV11-2 and TRBJ2-3; possible D gene TRBD2, 6 bases. CDR3 length equals 15 residues. Trimming took 5 bases from V and 6 from J, leaving 18 bases between them. Germline V gives CDR1 SGHAT, CDR2 FQNNGV. Variable domain in full (rest from reference TRBV11-2 and TRBJ2-3): EAGVAQSPRYKIIEKRQSVAFWCNPISGHATLYWYQQILGQGPKLLIQFQNNGVVDDSQLPKDRFSAERLKGVDSTLKIQPAKLEDSAVYLCASSKGPGLDDTQYFGPGTRLTVL.

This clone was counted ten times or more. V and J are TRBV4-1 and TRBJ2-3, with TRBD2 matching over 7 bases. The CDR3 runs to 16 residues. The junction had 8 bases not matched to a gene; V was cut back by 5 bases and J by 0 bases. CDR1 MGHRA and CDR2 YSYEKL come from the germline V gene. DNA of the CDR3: TGCGCCAGCAGCAGCCCGTTGGGGGGGAGCACAGATACGCAGTATTTT. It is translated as CASSSPLGGSTDTQYF.

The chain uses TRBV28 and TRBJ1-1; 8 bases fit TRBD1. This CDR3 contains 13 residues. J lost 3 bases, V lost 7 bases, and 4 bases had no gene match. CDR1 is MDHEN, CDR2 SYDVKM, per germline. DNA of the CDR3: TGTGCCAGCACCCAACAGGGGGACACTGAAGCTTTCTTT. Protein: CASTQQGDTEAFF.

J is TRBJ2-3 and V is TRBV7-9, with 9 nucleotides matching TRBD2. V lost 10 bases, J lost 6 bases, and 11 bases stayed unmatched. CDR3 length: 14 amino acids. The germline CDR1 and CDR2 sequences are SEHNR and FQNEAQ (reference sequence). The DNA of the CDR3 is TGTGCCACCCGGTCGGCTAGCGGGACTGATACGCAGTATTTT. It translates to CATRSASGTDTQYF.

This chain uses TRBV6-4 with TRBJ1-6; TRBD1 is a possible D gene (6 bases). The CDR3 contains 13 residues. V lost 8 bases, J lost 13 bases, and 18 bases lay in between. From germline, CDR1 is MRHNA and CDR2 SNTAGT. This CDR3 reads CASLTGGVRPLHF. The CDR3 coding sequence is TGTGCCAGCCTGACAGGAGGAGTTAGGCCCCTCCACTTT.